This TCR beta chain was found in a study of metastatic and nonmetastatic thyroid tumors. TCRdb called clones again from the PCR reads with MiXCR. The profile shows over 45,000 clones, around 20% of them singletons. Not a single patient had been given any form of treatment at any point before undergoing thyroid surgery. The germline V gene has CDR1 DFQATT and CDR2 SNEGSKA (reference sequence). This CDR3 is built from 12 residues. Deletions cut 5 bases from V and 7 bases from J, with 15 bases between. The source of this sequence is a male donor with papillary thyroid cancer or a benign thyroid nodule (not recorded which). Some clones in this sample may be carry-over from other donors' samples. The rearrangement joins TRBV20-1 to TRBJ2-7; the D is unclear. The sequenced sample was blood. The CDR3: CSAPIPAEEQYF. The CDR3 coding sequence is TGCAGTGCTCCGATCCCTGCTGAAGAGCAGTACTTC.